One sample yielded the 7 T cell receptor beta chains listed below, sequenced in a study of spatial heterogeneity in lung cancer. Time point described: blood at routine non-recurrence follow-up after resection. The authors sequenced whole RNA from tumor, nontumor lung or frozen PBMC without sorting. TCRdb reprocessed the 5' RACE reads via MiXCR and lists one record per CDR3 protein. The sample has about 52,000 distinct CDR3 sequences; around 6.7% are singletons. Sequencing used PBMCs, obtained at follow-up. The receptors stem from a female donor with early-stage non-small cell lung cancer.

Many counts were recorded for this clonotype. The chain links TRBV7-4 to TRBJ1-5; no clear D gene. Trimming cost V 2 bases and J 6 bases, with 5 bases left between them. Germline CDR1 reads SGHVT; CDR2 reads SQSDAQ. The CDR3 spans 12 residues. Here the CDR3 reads CASSLWGQPQHF. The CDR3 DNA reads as TGTGCCAGCAGCTTATGGGGTCAGCCCCAGCATTTT.

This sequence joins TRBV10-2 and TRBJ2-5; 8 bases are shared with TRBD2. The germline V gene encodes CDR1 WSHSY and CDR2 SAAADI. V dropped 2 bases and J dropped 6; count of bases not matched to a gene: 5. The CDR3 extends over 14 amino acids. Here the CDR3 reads CASSELAGGQTQYF. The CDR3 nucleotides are TGCGCCAGCAGTGAGCTGGCGGGGGGACAGACCCAGTACTTC.

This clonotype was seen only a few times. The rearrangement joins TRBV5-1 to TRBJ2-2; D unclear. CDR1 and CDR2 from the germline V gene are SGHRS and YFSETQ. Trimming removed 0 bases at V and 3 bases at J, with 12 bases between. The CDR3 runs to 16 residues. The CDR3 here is CASSLVAPKDTGELFF. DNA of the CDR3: TGCGCCAGCAGCTTGGTAGCACCGAAGGACACCGGGGAGCTGTTTTTT.

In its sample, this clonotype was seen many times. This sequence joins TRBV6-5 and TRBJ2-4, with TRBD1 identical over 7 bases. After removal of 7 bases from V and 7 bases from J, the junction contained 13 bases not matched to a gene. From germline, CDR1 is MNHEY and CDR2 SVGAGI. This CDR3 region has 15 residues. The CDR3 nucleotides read TGTGCCAGCACCTTAACCAGGGGGAGTGGGAACATTCAGTACTTC. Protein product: CASTLTRGSGNIQYF.

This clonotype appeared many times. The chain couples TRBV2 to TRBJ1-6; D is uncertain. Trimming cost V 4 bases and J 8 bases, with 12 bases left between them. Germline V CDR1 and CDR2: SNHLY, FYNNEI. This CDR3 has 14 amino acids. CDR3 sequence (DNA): TGTGCCAGCAGTGCCACTTTCTCCCATTCACCCCTCCACTTT. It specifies CASSATFSHSPLHF.

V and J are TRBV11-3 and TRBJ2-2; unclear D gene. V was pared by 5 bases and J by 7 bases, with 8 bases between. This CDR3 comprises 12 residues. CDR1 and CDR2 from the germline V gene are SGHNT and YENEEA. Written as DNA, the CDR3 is TGTGCCAGCAGCCCGCTGGGCGGGGAGCTGTTTTTT. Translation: CASSPLGGELFF. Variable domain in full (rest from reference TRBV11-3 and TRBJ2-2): EAGVVQSPRYKIIEKKQPVAFWCNPISGHNTLYWYLQNLGQGPELLIRYENEEAVDDSQLPKDRFSAERLKGVDSTLKIQPAELGDSAVYLCASSPLGGELFFGEGSRLTVL.

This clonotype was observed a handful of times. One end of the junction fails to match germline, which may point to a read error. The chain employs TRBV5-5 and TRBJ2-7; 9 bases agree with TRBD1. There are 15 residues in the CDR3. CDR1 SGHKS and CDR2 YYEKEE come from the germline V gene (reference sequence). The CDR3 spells CASSLGPGTGLEQYF. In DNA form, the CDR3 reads TGTGCCAGCAGTTTGGGGCCCGGGACAGGGCTCGAGCAGTACTTC.